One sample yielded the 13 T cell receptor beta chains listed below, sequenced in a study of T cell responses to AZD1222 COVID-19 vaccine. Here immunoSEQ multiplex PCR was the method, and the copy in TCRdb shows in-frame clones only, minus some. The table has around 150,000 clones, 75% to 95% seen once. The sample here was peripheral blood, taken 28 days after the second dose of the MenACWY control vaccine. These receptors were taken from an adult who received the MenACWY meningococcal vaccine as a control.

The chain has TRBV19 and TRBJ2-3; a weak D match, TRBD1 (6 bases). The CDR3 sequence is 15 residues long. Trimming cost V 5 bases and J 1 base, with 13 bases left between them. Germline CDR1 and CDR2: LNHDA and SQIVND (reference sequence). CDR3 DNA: TGTGCCAGTAGTTCAGGGGCGGGTCGCACAGATACGCAGTATTTT. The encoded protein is CASSSGAGRTDTQYF.

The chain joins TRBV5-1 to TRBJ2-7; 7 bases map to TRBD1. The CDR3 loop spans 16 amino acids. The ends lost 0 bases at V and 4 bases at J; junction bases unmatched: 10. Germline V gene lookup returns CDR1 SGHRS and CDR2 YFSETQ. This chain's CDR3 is CASSLVGGQAFYEQYF. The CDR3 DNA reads TGCGCCAGCAGCTTGGTTGGTGGACAGGCATTTTACGAGCAGTACTTC.

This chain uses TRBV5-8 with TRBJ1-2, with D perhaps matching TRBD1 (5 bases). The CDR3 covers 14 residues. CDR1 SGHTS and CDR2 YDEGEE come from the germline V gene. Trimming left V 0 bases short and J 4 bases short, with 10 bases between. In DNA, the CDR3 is TGTGCCAGCAGCTTGGACGGGGGATCCTATGGCTACACCTTC. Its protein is CASSLDGGSYGYTF.

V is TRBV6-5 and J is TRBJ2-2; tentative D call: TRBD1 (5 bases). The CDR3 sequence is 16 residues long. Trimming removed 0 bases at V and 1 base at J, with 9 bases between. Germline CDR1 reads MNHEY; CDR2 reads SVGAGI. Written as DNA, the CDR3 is TGTGCCAGCAGTTACTCGTCAGGGTTGAACACCGGGGAGCTGTTTTTT. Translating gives CASSYSSGLNTGELFF.

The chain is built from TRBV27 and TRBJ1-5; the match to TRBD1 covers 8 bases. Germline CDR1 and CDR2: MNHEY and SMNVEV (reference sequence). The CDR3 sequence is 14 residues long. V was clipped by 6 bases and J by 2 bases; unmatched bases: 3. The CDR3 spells CASRQGVGNQPQHF. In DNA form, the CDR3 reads TGTGCCAGCAGACAGGGGGTTGGCAATCAGCCCCAGCATTTT.

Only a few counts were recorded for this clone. CDR3 sequence (DNA): TGTGCCACCAGTGATTTGACAGGGGTTGTTTCACCCCTCCACTTT. Protein sequence: CATSDLTGVVSPLHF. This chain joins TRBV24-1 and TRBJ1-6; 7 bases are shared with TRBD1. This CDR3 region has 15 residues. V lost 0 bases to trimming and J lost 9 bases; unmatched junction nucleotides: 4. Germline V gene lookup returns CDR1 KGHDR and CDR2 SFDVKD.

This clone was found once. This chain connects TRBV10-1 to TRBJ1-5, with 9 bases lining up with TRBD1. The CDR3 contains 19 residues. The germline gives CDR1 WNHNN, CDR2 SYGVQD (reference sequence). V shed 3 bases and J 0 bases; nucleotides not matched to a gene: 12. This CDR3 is CASSDIWGDRANSNQPQHF. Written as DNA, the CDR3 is TGCGCCAGCAGTGATATATGGGGGGACAGGGCTAATAGCAATCAGCCCCAGCATTTT.

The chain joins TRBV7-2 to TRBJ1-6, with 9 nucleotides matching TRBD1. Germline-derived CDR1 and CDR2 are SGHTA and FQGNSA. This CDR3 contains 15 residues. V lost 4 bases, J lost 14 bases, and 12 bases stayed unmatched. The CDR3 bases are TGTGCCAGCAGCTCCGGGACAGGGCATGGTATGGCCCTCCACTTT. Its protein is CASSSGTGHGMALHF. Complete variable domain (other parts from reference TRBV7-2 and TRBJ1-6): GAGVSQSPSNKVTEKGKDVELRCDPISGHTALYWYRQSLGQGLEFLIYFQGNSAPDKSGLPSDRFSAERTGGSVSTLTIQRTQQEDSAVYLCASSSGTGHGMALHFGNGTRLTVT.

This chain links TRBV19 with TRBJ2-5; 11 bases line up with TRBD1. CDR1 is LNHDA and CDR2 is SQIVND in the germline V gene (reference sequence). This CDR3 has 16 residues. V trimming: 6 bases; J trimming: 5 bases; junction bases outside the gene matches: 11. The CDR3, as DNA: TGTGCCAGTAGCGGAAGGACAGGGGGCGTGTTGGAGACCCAGTACTTC. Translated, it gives CASSGRTGGVLETQYF.

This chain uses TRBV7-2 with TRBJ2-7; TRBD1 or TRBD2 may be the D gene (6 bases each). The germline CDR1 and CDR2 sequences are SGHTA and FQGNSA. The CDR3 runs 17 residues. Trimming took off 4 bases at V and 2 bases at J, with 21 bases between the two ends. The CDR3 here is CASSWSGGGTPTYEQYF. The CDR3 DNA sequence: TGTGCCAGCAGCTGGAGTGGGGGCGGGACGCCTACCTACGAGCAGTACTTC. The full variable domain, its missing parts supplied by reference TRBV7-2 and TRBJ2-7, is GAGVSQSPSNKVTEKGKDVELRCDPISGHTALYWYRQSLGQGLEFLIYFQGNSAPDKSGLPSDRFSAERTGGSVSTLTIQRTQQEDSAVYLCASSWSGGGTPTYEQYFGPGTRLTVT.

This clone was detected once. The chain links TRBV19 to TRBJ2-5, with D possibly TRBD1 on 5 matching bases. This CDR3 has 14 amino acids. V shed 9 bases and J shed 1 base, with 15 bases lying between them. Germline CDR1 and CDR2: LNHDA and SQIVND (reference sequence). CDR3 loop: CASNDRGVQETQYF. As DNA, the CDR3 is TGTGCCAGCAACGACAGAGGCGTCCAAGAGACCCAGTACTTC.

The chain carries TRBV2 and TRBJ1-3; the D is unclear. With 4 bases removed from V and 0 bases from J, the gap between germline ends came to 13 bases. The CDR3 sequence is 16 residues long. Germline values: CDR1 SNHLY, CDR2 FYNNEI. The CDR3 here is CASSAPGRFSGNTIYF. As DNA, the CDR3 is TGTGCCAGCAGTGCTCCGGGCCGCTTCTCTGGAAACACCATATATTTT.

The CDR3 bases are TGTGCCAGCAGCTTTACAGAGAACACTGAAGCTTTCTTT. Protein: CASSFTENTEAFF. The chain combines TRBV7-3 with TRBJ1-1; D unclear. The CDR3 has 13 residues. Trimming pared 3 bases from V and 1 base from J, leaving 6 bases between. Germline CDR1 reads SGHTA; CDR2 reads FQGTGA.